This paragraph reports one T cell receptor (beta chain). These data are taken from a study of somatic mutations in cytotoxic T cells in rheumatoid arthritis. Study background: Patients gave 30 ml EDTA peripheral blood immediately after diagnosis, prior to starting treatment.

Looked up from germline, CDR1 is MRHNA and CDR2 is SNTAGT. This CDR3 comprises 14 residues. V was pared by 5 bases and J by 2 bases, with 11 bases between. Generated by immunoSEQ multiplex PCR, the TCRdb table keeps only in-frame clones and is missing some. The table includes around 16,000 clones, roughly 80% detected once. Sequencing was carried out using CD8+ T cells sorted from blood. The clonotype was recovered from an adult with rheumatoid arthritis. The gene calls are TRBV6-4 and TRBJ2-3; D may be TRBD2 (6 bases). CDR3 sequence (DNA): TGTGCCAGCAGTACCGGGGGTCCCACAGATACGCAGTATTTT. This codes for CASSTGGPTDTQYF.